One and the same sample provided the 22 T cell receptor beta chains below, sequenced in a study of cytomegalovirus exposure and HLA in healthy donors. PCR involved 60 Vbeta and 13 Jbeta primers. Produced via immunoSEQ multiplex PCR; TCRdb's table is partial and in-frame only. The table lists about 180,000 clones, 70% to 85% of them singletons. Sequences were obtained from PBMCs. The origin of the receptors is a woman aged 55 to 70 in good health and CMV-seropositive.

The rearrangement joins TRBV30 to TRBJ1-4; D may be TRBD1 (5 bases). Trimming cost V 7 bases and J 2 bases, with 11 bases left between them. Germline V gene lookup returns CDR1 GTSNPN and CDR2 SVGIG (reference sequence). CDR3 length: 13 residues. The CDR3 sequence: CAYSTATNEKLFF. The CDR3 DNA reads as TGTGCCTATTCGACAGCGACTAATGAAAAACTGTTTTTT.

Here the CDR3 reads CASSQDYFTDTQYF. The CDR3 DNA follows: TGCGCCAGCAGCCAAGATTACTTCACAGATACGCAGTATTTT. V is TRBV4-3 and J is TRBJ2-3; no clear D. V was pared by 0 bases and J by 2 bases, with 6 bases between. This CDR3 contains 14 residues. Per germline, CDR1 LGHNA and CDR2 YSLEER.

In its sample, this clone was seen a few times. This chain connects TRBV6-1 to TRBJ1-3; no clear D gene. V was shortened by 8 bases and J by 0 bases, with 14 bases between the two germline ends. Germline lookup yields CDR1 MNHNS and CDR2 SASEGT. The CDR3 is 15 amino acids. This CDR3 is CASRGYGVSGNTIYF. The CDR3 DNA is TGTGCCAGCCGAGGGTACGGGGTCTCTGGAAACACCATATATTTT.

This clone came up once. The chain employs TRBV10-1 and TRBJ2-5; 8 bases are a match to TRBD2. The CDR3 is 14 residues long. V was pared by 1 base and J by 5 bases, with 3 bases of the junction left unmatched. Germline V gene lookup returns CDR1 WNHNN and CDR2 SYGVQD (reference sequence). CDR3 in DNA: TGCGCCAGCAGTGAGTGCGGGAGGCGGGAGACCCAGTACTTC. Encoded protein: CASSECGRRETQYF.

The chain couples TRBV11-2 to TRBJ1-6; tentatively, D is TRBD1 (5 bases). V dropped 2 bases and J dropped 8 bases, with 10 bases sitting between them. The CDR3 is made up of 14 amino acids. The germline gives CDR1 SGHAT, CDR2 FQNNGV. The CDR3 sequence: CASSLIRAYSPLHF. The CDR3 bases are TGTGCCAGCAGCTTAATCAGGGCTTATTCACCCCTCCACTTT.

This rearrangement joins TRBV5-1 to TRBJ1-6; TRBD1 might be the D (6 bases). This CDR3 spans 12 amino acids. CDR1 is SGHRS and CDR2 is YFSETQ in the germline V gene. V was pared by 4 bases and J by 9 bases, with 8 bases between. CDR3 loop: CASSLRGSPLHF. CDR3 nucleotides: TGCGCCAGCAGCCTCAGGGGTTCACCCCTCCACTTT.

The chain recombines TRBV4-3 with TRBJ1-2; no definite D call. V was trimmed by 1 base and J by 1 base, leaving 10 bases between them. From germline, CDR1 is LGHNA and CDR2 YSLEER. The CDR3 runs 15 residues. CDR3 nucleotide sequence: TGCGCCAGCAGCCAAGGCCCTGGGCGTAACTATGGCTACACCTTC. Translating gives CASSQGPGRNYGYTF.

The chain links TRBV11-3 to TRBJ2-2; TRBD2 is a possible D gene (5 bases). This CDR3 is built from 14 residues. V lost 5 bases to trimming and J lost 1 base, with 8 bases between them. From germline, CDR1 is SGHNT and CDR2 YENEEA. The chain's CDR3 is CASSIARNTGELFF. DNA of the CDR3: TGTGCCAGCAGCATAGCGCGGAACACCGGGGAGCTGTTTTTT.

The chain has TRBV11-2 and TRBJ1-1; D possibly corresponds to TRBD1 (5 bases). Trimming took off 5 bases at V and 4 bases at J, with 20 bases between the two ends. The germline gives CDR1 SGHAT, CDR2 FQNNGV. The CDR3 extends over 16 amino acids. The CDR3 reads CASSRNTPRVGTEAFF. CDR3 DNA sequence: TGTGCCAGCAGCCGAAATACCCCCAGGGTCGGCACTGAAGCTTTCTTT.

The chain uses TRBV6-5 and TRBJ1-2; 9 bases map to TRBD1. Per germline, CDR1 MNHEY and CDR2 SVGAGI. V lost 5 bases to trimming and J lost 5 bases; unmatched junction nucleotides: 3. This CDR3 is built from 13 residues. CDR3 nucleotide sequence: TGTGCCAGCAGTGCGACAGGGGGTTATGGCTACACCTTC. Translating it yields CASSATGGYGYTF.

The chain is built from TRBV5-4 and TRBJ2-7; TRBD2 is a possible D gene (6 bases). CDR1 is SGHNT, CDR2 YYREEE, per germline (reference sequence). Deletions cut 0 bases from V and 0 bases from J, with 10 bases between. The CDR3 covers 15 residues. The CDR3 DNA reads TGTGCCAGCAGCTTGGCGGGAGTTCGCTCCTACGAGCAGTACTTC. This codes for CASSLAGVRSYEQYF.

The chain carries TRBV4-3 and TRBJ2-2, with 11 bases aligning to TRBD2. CDR3 length: 17 amino acids. Germline V lookup: CDR1 LGHNA, CDR2 YSLEER. Trimming took 2 bases from V and 1 from J; bases not matched to a gene: 3. CDR3 loop: CASSQPTSGGNTGELFF. The CDR3 DNA follows: TGCGCCAGCAGCCAACCTACTAGCGGGGGGAACACCGGGGAGCTGTTTTTT.

V is TRBV9 and J is TRBJ2-1; 11 bases fit TRBD2. The CDR3 loop spans 15 amino acids. CDR1 SGDLS and CDR2 YYNGEE come from the germline V gene. V trimming: 3 bases; J trimming: 9 bases; junction bases outside the gene matches: 8. The CDR3 bases are TGTGCCAGCAGCGCTAAACTAGCGGGGGCGGGTGAGCAGTTCTTC. Translated, it gives CASSAKLAGAGEQFF.

This clone has a single count. V is TRBV6-1 and J is TRBJ1-4, with D unresolved. In germline, CDR1 is MNHNS, CDR2 SASEGT. This CDR3 region has 13 residues. V was clipped by 4 bases and J by 4 bases, with 7 bases between them. The DNA of the CDR3 is TGTGCCAGCAGTGTAGCTTATAATGAAAAACTGTTTTTT. Translation: CASSVAYNEKLFF.

Written as DNA, the CDR3 is TGTGCCTGGAGTGTTGGCAGAAACAATCAGCCCCAGCATTTT. Its translation: CAWSVGRNNQPQHF. This sequence joins TRBV30 and TRBJ1-5; D is unresolved. Germline CDR1 GTSNPN, CDR2 SVGIG (reference sequence). The V end was cut by 0 bases, the J end by 3 bases, with 9 bases between. The CDR3 sequence is 14 residues long.

This clone was found a few times. V gene TRBV5-1 combines with J gene TRBJ1-2; no definite D call. Between the trimmed V and J ends, which lost 0 bases and 6 bases, there was a span of 9 bases. This CDR3 spans 13 amino acids. The germline gives CDR1 SGHRS, CDR2 YFSETQ. The CDR3, as DNA: TGCGCCAGCAGCTTGGCCGAAGGAGATGGCTACACCTTC. Protein product: CASSLAEGDGYTF.

The CDR3 DNA follows: TGTGCCAGCAGCCAGGGACTAGCGGCCTACAATGAGCAGTTCTTC. Translation gives CASSQGLAAYNEQFF. The genes are TRBV2 and TRBJ2-1, with 11 nucleotides matching TRBD2. Germline V lookup: CDR1 SNHLY, CDR2 FYNNEI. V lost 6 bases and J lost 2; bases outside the gene matches: 3. This CDR3 region has 15 residues.

V is TRBV9 and J is TRBJ1-2; D gene unclear. This CDR3 comprises 14 residues. Looked up from germline, CDR1 is SGDLS and CDR2 is YYNGEE. The germline V and J ends were trimmed by 3 bases and 5 bases, with 14 bases remaining between them. CDR3 sequence reads: CASSEDFNLYGYTF. In DNA form, the CDR3 reads TGTGCCAGCAGCGAGGACTTCAACCTTTATGGCTACACCTTC.

This chain connects TRBV9 to TRBJ1-5, with unresolved D. In germline, CDR1 is SGDLS, CDR2 YYNGEE. The germline V and J ends were trimmed by 0 bases and 5 bases, with 12 bases remaining between them. The CDR3 contains 15 residues. The CDR3 sequence: CASSVEGRTDQPQHF. In DNA, the CDR3 is TGTGCCAGCAGCGTAGAGGGCAGGACTGATCAGCCCCAGCATTTT.

The CDR3: CASSPRTGGTGELFF. Here the CDR3 DNA reads TGCGCCAGCAGCCCCCGGACAGGGGGAACCGGGGAGCTGTTTTTT. This rearrangement joins TRBV5-1 to TRBJ2-2; 10 bases map to TRBD1. This CDR3 has 15 residues. The junction had 5 bases not matched to a gene; V was cut back by 4 bases and J by 5 bases. Germline V gene sequence: CDR1 SGHRS, CDR2 YFSETQ.

The chain employs TRBV6-6 and TRBJ2-5; D gene unclear. The CDR3 runs to 12 residues. Trimming pared 6 bases from V and 4 bases from J, leaving 9 bases between. CDR1 is MNHNY, CDR2 SVGAGI, per germline (reference sequence). The CDR3 region is CASRSGSETQYF. The CDR3 DNA follows: TGTGCCAGCAGGTCGGGTTCAGAGACCCAGTACTTC.

The chain combines TRBV6-5 with TRBJ2-7; TRBD1 is a possible D gene (5 bases). CDR1 and CDR2 from the germline V gene are MNHEY and SVGAGI. The CDR3 contains 14 residues. V lost 0 bases and J lost 3, with 9 bases in between. The CDR3 sequence is CASSYSGQGYEQYF. The DNA of the CDR3 is TGTGCCAGCAGTTACTCGGGGCAGGGCTACGAGCAGTACTTC.